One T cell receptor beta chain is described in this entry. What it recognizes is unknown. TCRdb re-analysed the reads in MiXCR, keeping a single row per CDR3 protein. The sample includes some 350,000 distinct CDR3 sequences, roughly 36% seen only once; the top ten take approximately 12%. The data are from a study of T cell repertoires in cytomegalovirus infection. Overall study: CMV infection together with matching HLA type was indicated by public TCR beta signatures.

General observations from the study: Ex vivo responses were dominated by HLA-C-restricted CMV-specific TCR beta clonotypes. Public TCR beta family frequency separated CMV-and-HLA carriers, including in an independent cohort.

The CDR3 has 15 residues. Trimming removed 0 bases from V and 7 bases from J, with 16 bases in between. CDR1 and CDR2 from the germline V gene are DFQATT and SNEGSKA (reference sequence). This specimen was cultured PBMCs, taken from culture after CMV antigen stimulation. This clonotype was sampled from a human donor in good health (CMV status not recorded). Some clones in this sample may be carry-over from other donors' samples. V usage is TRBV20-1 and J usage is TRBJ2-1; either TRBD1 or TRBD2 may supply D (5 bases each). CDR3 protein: CSARERRGYSNEQFF. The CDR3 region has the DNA TGCAGTGCTAGAGAGAGACGGGGCTACTCTAATGAGCAGTTCTTC.